A selection of T cell receptor beta chains follows, all from one sample in a study of cytomegalovirus exposure and HLA in healthy donors. Method: immunoSEQ multiplex PCR; TCRdb's copy keeps in-frame clones and lacks some. The listing records tens of thousands of clones. The material sequenced was PBMCs. These receptors all come from a woman between 55 and 75 years old in good health and CMV-seronegative. Each CDR3 is given with its conserved first and last residue.

CDR3	V	J
CASSREYEQYF	TRBV7-9	-
CASSRLQGALNYGYTF	TRBV27	TRBJ1-2
CASSIGLAGGPYNEQFF	TRBV5-4	TRBJ2-1
CASSLSSPGRSGNTIYF	TRBV28	TRBJ1-3
CASSIIQGASEQYF	TRBV19	TRBJ2-7
CASKLGYTDTQYF	TRBV6-5	TRBJ2-3
CAVSGVQRTEAFF	TRBV10-3	TRBJ1-1
CATSRVEGSGRATDTQYF	TRBV15	TRBJ2-3
CASSPLAGVSNEQFF	TRBV28	TRBJ2-1
CASSLDWGGGYTF	TRBV11-2	TRBJ1-2
CASRRDYSDTQYF	TRBV6-1	TRBJ2-3
CASSAQYQNNEQFF	TRBV6-4	TRBJ2-1
CASSNSGRAYEQYF	TRBV11-3	TRBJ2-7
CASSVYIGTSRSRGNEQFF	TRBV9	TRBJ2-1
CASSTSIAGGREQYF	TRBV19	TRBJ2-7
CASSLGTLGNTIYF	TRBV11-2	TRBJ1-3
CASGAVDSYEQYF	TRBV25-1	TRBJ2-7
CASSSTLPNQPQHF	TRBV5-8	TRBJ1-5
CASSQLNRGGQTEQFF	TRBV14	TRBJ2-1
CASSRTRRETQYF	TRBV4-3	TRBJ2-5
CASNRRQGYNEQFF	TRBV19	TRBJ2-1
CASSQYEQYF	TRBV5-5	TRBJ2-7
CASSLTPHELNYGYTF	TRBV7-9	TRBJ1-2
CASSLRLADTDTQYF	TRBV7-3	TRBJ2-3
CASRDRGGNTIYF	TRBV6-1	TRBJ1-3
CASSLFRTGDETQYF	TRBV5-4	TRBJ2-5
CASSLSGTADTQYF	TRBV28	TRBJ2-3
CASSDAGTASLYEQFF	TRBV6-6	TRBJ2-1
CASSLGQAYYEQYF	TRBV7-2	TRBJ2-7
CASSRGQEEKLFF	TRBV7-2	TRBJ1-4
CASSPRVDYEQFF	TRBV7-6	TRBJ2-1
CASSPRLGNTEAFF	TRBV7-2	TRBJ1-1
CASRESGQGGNEQYF	TRBV28	TRBJ2-7
CASSRTYSGANVLTF	TRBV28	TRBJ2-6
CASSQLAGGPSDTQYF	TRBV5-1	TRBJ2-3
CASSFSNTEAFF	TRBV19	TRBJ1-1
CASRDRDLETGELFF	TRBV13	TRBJ2-2
CAISGQGGIGEQFF	TRBV10-3	TRBJ2-1
CASTTLGLLHGYTF	TRBV28	TRBJ1-2
CASSLQGESTEAFF	TRBV7-9	TRBJ1-1